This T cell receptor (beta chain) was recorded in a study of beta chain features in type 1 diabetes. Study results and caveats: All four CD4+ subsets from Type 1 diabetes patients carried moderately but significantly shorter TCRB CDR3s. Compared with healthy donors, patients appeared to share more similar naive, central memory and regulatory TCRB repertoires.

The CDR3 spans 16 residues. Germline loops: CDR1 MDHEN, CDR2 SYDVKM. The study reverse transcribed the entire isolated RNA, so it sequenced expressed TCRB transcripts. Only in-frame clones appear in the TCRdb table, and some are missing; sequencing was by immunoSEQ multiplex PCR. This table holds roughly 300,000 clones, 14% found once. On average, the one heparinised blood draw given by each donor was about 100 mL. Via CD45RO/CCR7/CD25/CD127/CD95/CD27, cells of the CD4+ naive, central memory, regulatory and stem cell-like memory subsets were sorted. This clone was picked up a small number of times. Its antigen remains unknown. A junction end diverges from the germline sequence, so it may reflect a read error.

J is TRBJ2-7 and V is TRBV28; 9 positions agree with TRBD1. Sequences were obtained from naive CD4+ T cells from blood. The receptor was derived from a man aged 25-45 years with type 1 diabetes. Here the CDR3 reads CASSLWGQGVPYEQYF. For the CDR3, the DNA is TGTGCCAGTAGTTTATGGGGACAGGGAGTTCCCTACGAGCAGTACTTC.